This is a list of T cell receptor beta chains from one sample in a study of T cells in Graves' hyperthyroidism and ophthalmopathy. MiXCR, applied by TCRdb to the multiplex PCR reads, yields one record per CDR3 protein. The sample lists 400,000 or so distinct CDR3 sequences; 14% were seen once. The sequenced sample was blood. These receptor sequences come from a woman aged 30 to 39 with Graves' ophthalmopathy. Both conserved end residues are part of each CDR3. The D gene is left open where the match is weak. Size values are once, few and many counts, or a class for expanded clones, and some rows have none.

j_call | d_call | cdr3_length | v_call | clone_size | cdr3_nt | cdr3_aa
TRBJ2-7 | NA | 15 | TRBV2 | many | TGTGCCAGCAGTTTTGTTTCGACAGGGGAGGGCGAGCAGTACTTC | CASSFVSTGEGEQYF
TRBJ2-5 | NA | 14 | TRBV11-2 | NA | TGTGCCAGCAGCTTAAGGGGGGCTCGGGAGACCCAGCACTTC | CASSLRGARETQHF
TRBJ2-5 | NA | 14 | TRBV5-1 | many | TGCGCCAGCAGCTTGGGTCTCATCGGAGAGACCCAGTACTTC | CASSLGLIGETQYF
TRBJ2-1 | NA | 15 | TRBV27 | many | TGTGCCAGCAGTTTAGGAGGAGGGGGGAGGAATGAGCAGTTCTTC | CASSLGGGGRNEQFF
TRBJ2-2 | NA | 13 | TRBV6-2/TRBV6-3 | NA | TGTGCCAGCAGTTACCGGCTATCCGGGGAGCTGTTTTTT | CASSYRLSGELFF
TRBJ2-7 | NA | 15 | TRBV5-1 | many | TGCGCCAGCAGCTTGTCGCCCCAGGTGACCTACGAGCAGTACTTC | CASSLSPQVTYEQYF
TRBJ2-4 | NA | 14 | TRBV20-1 | many | TGCAGTGCTGATAAGGAATTAGCCAAAAACATTCAGTACTTC | CSADKELAKNIQYF
TRBJ2-7 | NA | 13 | TRBV6-1 | NA | TGTGCCAGCCGACGACTGGGGGGCTACGAGCAGTACTTC | CASRRLGGYEQYF
TRBJ1-6 | NA | 14 | TRBV2 | many | TGTGCCAGCAAACCCAGGGCTAATAATTCACCCCTCCACTTT | CASKPRANNSPLHF
TRBJ1-5 | TRBD1 | 17 | TRBV30 | many | TGTGCCTGGAGTGCCGACAGGGGGGGCTATAGCAATCAGCCCCAGCATTTT | CAWSADRGGYSNQPQHF
TRBJ2-1 | NA | 13 | TRBV12-3/TRBV12-4 | NA | TGTGCCAGCAGTTTAAAAAGGAGGAATGAGCAGTTCTTC | CASSLKRRNEQFF